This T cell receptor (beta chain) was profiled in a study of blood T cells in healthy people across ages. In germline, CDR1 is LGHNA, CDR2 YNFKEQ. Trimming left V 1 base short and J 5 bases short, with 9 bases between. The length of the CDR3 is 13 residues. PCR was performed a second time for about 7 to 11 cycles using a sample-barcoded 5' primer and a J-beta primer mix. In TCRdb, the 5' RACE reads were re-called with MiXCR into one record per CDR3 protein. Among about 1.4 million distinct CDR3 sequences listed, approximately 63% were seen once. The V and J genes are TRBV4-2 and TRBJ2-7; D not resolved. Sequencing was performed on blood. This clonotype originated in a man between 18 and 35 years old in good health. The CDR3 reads CASSQVTRDEQYF. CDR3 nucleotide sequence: TGTGCCAGCAGCCAAGTTACCCGGGACGAGCAGTACTTC.